This is a list of T cell receptor beta chains from one sample in a study of T cell responses to AZD1222 COVID-19 vaccine. Method: immunoSEQ multiplex PCR; TCRdb's copy keeps in-frame clones and lacks some. The data show 120,000 or so clones, about 86% seen once. Sample: peripheral blood, taken 28 days after the second AZD1222 dose. The receptors here all came from an adult who received the AZD1222 COVID-19 vaccine. CDR3s include the opening cysteine and the closing phenylalanine or tryptophan. Each record gives: CDR3 DNA, CDR3 protein, V gene, D gene, clone size, J gene. D genes are given only for firm matches. Rows give clone size only sometimes, using once, few, many, or a class for an expanded clone.

DNA: TGTGCCAGCACCAATTGGGGGGTTAGTGGCTACACCTTC
CDR3: CASTNWGVSGYTF
V: TRBV6-5
D: NA
size: few
J: TRBJ1-2

DNA: TGTGCCAGCAGTCGTTTCCGGGACCCTCCTCAGCCCCAGCATTTT
CDR3: CASSRFRDPPQPQHF
V: TRBV28
D: NA
size: NA
J: TRBJ1-5

DNA: TGTGCCAGCAGCCTACAGGGGGCGCTCGGTTACGAGCAGTACTTC
CDR3: CASSLQGALGYEQYF
V: TRBV27
D: TRBD1
size: NA
J: TRBJ2-7

DNA: TGTGCCAGCAGCCAAGAACCCGGACATTATGGCTACACCTTC
CDR3: CASSQEPGHYGYTF
V: TRBV3-1/TRBV3-2
D: NA
size: NA
J: TRBJ1-2

DNA: TGTGCCAGCACCAACCAGGGGGCAACTAATGAAAAACTGTTTTTT
CDR3: CASTNQGATNEKLFF
V: TRBV6-6
D: TRBD1
size: NA
J: TRBJ1-4

DNA: TGTGCCAGCAGCTATGGACAGCACAATCAGCCCCAGCATTTT
CDR3: CASSYGQHNQPQHF
V: TRBV5-8
D: NA
size: NA
J: TRBJ1-5

DNA: TGTGCCAGCAGTTGGGAGCCGGGGAGCGAGCAGTACTTC
CDR3: CASSWEPGSEQYF
V: TRBV6-5
D: NA
size: NA
J: TRBJ2-7

DNA: TGCGCCAGCAGTGGGCTCAAGGGTCACAATGAGCAGTTCTTC
CDR3: CASSGLKGHNEQFF
V: TRBV10-2
D: NA
size: NA
J: TRBJ2-1

DNA: TGCGCGGGGACTAGCGGGAGCGGTACGCAGTATTTT
CDR3: CAGTSGSGTQYF
V: TRBV29-1
D: TRBD2
size: NA
J: TRBJ2-3

DNA: TGCGCCAGCACCCCTCCCCAGGAGGTCCGGGCGTGGAGGGAGACCCAGTACTTC
CDR3: CASTPPQEVRAWRETQYF
V: TRBV23-1
D: NA
size: NA
J: TRBJ2-5

DNA: TGTGCCAGCAGTGCCTTCCCCCGGGACCCAACACAAGAGCAGTACTTC
CDR3: CASSAFPRDPTQEQYF
V: TRBV6-1
D: NA
size: once
J: TRBJ2-7

DNA: TGTGCCAGCAGCAAAGCCGGGGGGGAGGACGAAAAACTGTTTTTT
CDR3: CASSKAGGEDEKLFF
V: TRBV21-1
D: NA
size: NA
J: TRBJ1-4

DNA: TGCGCCAGCAGCTTGGGTGCGGGGGAATCACCCCTCCACTTT
CDR3: CASSLGAGESPLHF
V: TRBV5-1
D: NA
size: NA
J: TRBJ1-6

DNA: TGTGCCAGCAGGACGGAAAGGTGGACTGAAGCTTTCTTT
CDR3: CASRTERWTEAFF
V: TRBV6-5
D: NA
size: NA
J: TRBJ1-1

DNA: TGTGCCAGCTCACTTGGGACAGGGGACTATGGCTACACCTTC
CDR3: CASSLGTGDYGYTF
V: TRBV18
D: TRBD1
size: NA
J: TRBJ1-2

DNA: TGCAGCGTTGCCGAGCCAGAAGTCTCTGGCTACACCTTC
CDR3: CSVAEPEVSGYTF
V: TRBV29-1
D: NA
size: NA
J: TRBJ1-2

DNA: TGTGCCAGCTCACCCTCGGAAGTCCCCGTAGATACGCAGTATTTT
CDR3: CASSPSEVPVDTQYF
V: TRBV18
D: NA
size: NA
J: TRBJ2-3

DNA: TGTGCCAGCAGTTCGGGTCGCGGCACCATATATTTT
CDR3: CASSSGRGTIYF
V: TRBV28
D: NA
size: NA
J: TRBJ1-3

DNA: TGCGCCAGCAGCCAAGACAAGGACACTGAAGCTTTCTTT
CDR3: CASSQDKDTEAFF
V: TRBV4-3
D: NA
size: NA
J: TRBJ1-1

DNA: TGTGCCAGCAGCTTGAATTGGGGGACCGGGGAGCTGTTTTTT
CDR3: CASSLNWGTGELFF
V: TRBV5-4
D: NA
size: NA
J: TRBJ2-2

DNA: TGCAGCGCTCCCGGTAATTTGGATACGCAGTATTTT
CDR3: CSAPGNLDTQYF
V: TRBV29-1
D: NA
size: NA
J: TRBJ2-3

DNA: TGTGCCAGCAGCTCGGGACAGGCCGCTAACTATGGCTACACCTTC
CDR3: CASSSGQAANYGYTF
V: TRBV9
D: TRBD1
size: NA
J: TRBJ1-2

DNA: TGTGCCAGCAGTGAAGCGCATGGGAACTACGAGCAGTACTTC
CDR3: CASSEAHGNYEQYF
V: TRBV2
D: NA
size: NA
J: TRBJ2-7

DNA: TGCGCCAGCAGCCAAGGCGGGCCCGGGGAGCTGTTTTTT
CDR3: CASSQGGPGELFF
V: TRBV4-1
D: NA
size: NA
J: TRBJ2-2

DNA: TGTGCCAGCAGCCAGGGTGCAGATACGCAGTATTTT
CDR3: CASSQGADTQYF
V: TRBV3-1/TRBV3-2
D: NA
size: NA
J: TRBJ2-3

DNA: TGTGCCATCAGTGAGGGCGCCCAACCCCCCTACGAGCAGTACTTC
CDR3: CAISEGAQPPYEQYF
V: TRBV10-3
D: NA
size: once
J: TRBJ2-7

DNA: TGTGCCAGCAGACCACTAGCGGGGCAAGAGACCCAGTACTTC
CDR3: CASRPLAGQETQYF
V: TRBV6-5
D: TRBD2
size: NA
J: TRBJ2-5

DNA: TGCGCCAGCAGCTACACAGGGGCTGCAACTAATGAAAAACTGTTTTTT
CDR3: CASSYTGAATNEKLFF
V: TRBV5-1
D: TRBD1
size: once
J: TRBJ1-4

DNA: TGTGCCAGCTCCCTCGCTCCCGGGGCGGAGTATGGCTACACCTTC
CDR3: CASSLAPGAEYGYTF
V: TRBV18
D: NA
size: NA
J: TRBJ1-2

DNA: TGTGCCAGAAGCTTGGAACTAGCGCACACCGGGGAGCTGTTTTTT
CDR3: CARSLELAHTGELFF
V: TRBV5-3
D: TRBD2
size: NA
J: TRBJ2-2

DNA: TGTGCCAGTAGCTTAACAGGGGGACCTGAAGCTTTCTTT
CDR3: CASSLTGGPEAFF
V: TRBV19
D: TRBD1
size: NA
J: TRBJ1-1

DNA: TGTGCCAGCAGCCAAGATCCGGGTAGCGGAGGAGCCGGGGAGCTGTTTTTT
CDR3: CASSQDPGSGGAGELFF
V: TRBV3-1/TRBV3-2
D: NA
size: NA
J: TRBJ2-2

DNA: TGTGCCAGCAGCGTAGCAAGGACAGGGGCTGCACCGGTGGATTATGGCTACACCTTC
CDR3: CASSVARTGAAPVDYGYTF
V: TRBV9
D: TRBD1
size: NA
J: TRBJ1-2

DNA: TGTGCCAGCTCACCCGACAGCGTGGGCGAGCAGTACTTC
CDR3: CASSPDSVGEQYF
V: TRBV18
D: NA
size: NA
J: TRBJ2-7

DNA: TGTGCCAGCAGTTATCGTATAGGCTACGAGCAGTACTTC
CDR3: CASSYRIGYEQYF
V: TRBV6-5
D: NA
size: few
J: TRBJ2-7

DNA: TGTGCCAGCAACCTGGGACACGGGACAGGGGAGCAGTACTTC
CDR3: CASNLGHGTGEQYF
V: TRBV28
D: TRBD1
size: NA
J: TRBJ2-7

DNA: TGTGCCAGCTCCCTCAACGCACTCAGTGCAACTAATGAAAAACTGTTTTTT
CDR3: CASSLNALSATNEKLFF
V: TRBV18
D: NA
size: NA
J: TRBJ1-4

DNA: TGTGCCAGCAGTCCGGACTACCAAGAGACCCAGTACTTC
CDR3: CASSPDYQETQYF
V: TRBV2
D: NA
size: NA
J: TRBJ2-5

DNA: TGCGCCAGCAGCTCAACTGGTTGGACTGAAGCTTTCTTT
CDR3: CASSSTGWTEAFF
V: TRBV5-1
D: NA
size: NA
J: TRBJ1-1

DNA: TGCAGTGCTAGTTGGCGGGGATGGCAAGAGACCCAGTACTTC
CDR3: CSASWRGWQETQYF
V: TRBV20-1
D: NA
size: NA
J: TRBJ2-5

DNA: TGTGCCAGCAGCAGGGGAACAGGGCAGGGTCTGAGGGAGACCCAGTACTTC
CDR3: CASSRGTGQGLRETQYF
V: TRBV7-9
D: NA
size: NA
J: TRBJ2-5

DNA: TGTGCCAGCAGCCCGGGTATGACGGCGTCTTACGAGCAGTACTTC
CDR3: CASSPGMTASYEQYF
V: TRBV3-1/TRBV3-2
D: NA
size: NA
J: TRBJ2-7

DNA: TGTGCCAGCAGCCAATTGGCTCTCGGGACTGAAGCTTTCTTT
CDR3: CASSQLALGTEAFF
V: TRBV16
D: NA
size: NA
J: TRBJ1-1

DNA: TGTGCCTGGAGCAGGCGCGGCTACGAGCAGTACTTC
CDR3: CAWSRRGYEQYF
V: TRBV30
D: NA
size: NA
J: TRBJ2-7

DNA: TGTGCCAGCAGTTTATCGGGCCAGAAGGGTCGTGGAGCCCAGCATTTT
CDR3: CASSLSGQKGRGAQHF
V: TRBV27
D: NA
size: NA
J: TRBJ1-5

DNA: TGTGCCAGCAGCTTAGGCAGTACTAACTATGGCTACACCTTC
CDR3: CASSLGSTNYGYTF
V: TRBV7-2
D: NA
size: NA
J: TRBJ1-2

DNA: TGTGCCAGCAGCTCCGGGGGATCTTTCGGGGAGCTGTTTTTT
CDR3: CASSSGGSFGELFF
V: TRBV7-2
D: NA
size: NA
J: TRBJ2-2

DNA: TGTGCCAGCAGGAGGACAGGGTATGGCTACACCTTC
CDR3: CASRRTGYGYTF
V: TRBV27
D: TRBD1
size: NA
J: TRBJ1-2

DNA: TGTGCCAGCAGTCAGGGACAGGGGACCGGGGAGCTGTTTTTT
CDR3: CASSQGQGTGELFF
V: TRBV6-5
D: TRBD1
size: NA
J: TRBJ2-2

DNA: TGTGCCAGCAGTTACAGGCCGAACACTGAAGCTTTCTTT
CDR3: CASSYRPNTEAFF
V: TRBV28
D: NA
size: NA
J: TRBJ1-1

DNA: TGTGCCAGCAGCTTCCCCACATCTTACGAGCAGTACTTC
CDR3: CASSFPTSYEQYF
V: TRBV11-2
D: NA
size: once
J: TRBJ2-7

DNA: TGCGCCAGCAGCTCCTCTAGCGGGGGGGCAGATACGCAGTATTTT
CDR3: CASSSSSGGADTQYF
V: TRBV5-1
D: TRBD2
size: NA
J: TRBJ2-3

DNA: TGTGCCGGGACGGATAACAATGAGCAGTTCTTC
CDR3: CAGTDNNEQFF
V: TRBV2
D: NA
size: few
J: TRBJ2-1

DNA: TGTGCCAGCAGCCAGAGGGACAGGGACACCGGGGAGCTGTTTTTT
CDR3: CASSQRDRDTGELFF
V: TRBV4-2
D: TRBD1
size: NA
J: TRBJ2-2

DNA: TGCGCCAGCAGCCAGGGGAAACAGGGTTTTAAGACTGGAAACACCATATATTTT
CDR3: CASSQGKQGFKTGNTIYF
V: TRBV4-3
D: NA
size: NA
J: TRBJ1-3